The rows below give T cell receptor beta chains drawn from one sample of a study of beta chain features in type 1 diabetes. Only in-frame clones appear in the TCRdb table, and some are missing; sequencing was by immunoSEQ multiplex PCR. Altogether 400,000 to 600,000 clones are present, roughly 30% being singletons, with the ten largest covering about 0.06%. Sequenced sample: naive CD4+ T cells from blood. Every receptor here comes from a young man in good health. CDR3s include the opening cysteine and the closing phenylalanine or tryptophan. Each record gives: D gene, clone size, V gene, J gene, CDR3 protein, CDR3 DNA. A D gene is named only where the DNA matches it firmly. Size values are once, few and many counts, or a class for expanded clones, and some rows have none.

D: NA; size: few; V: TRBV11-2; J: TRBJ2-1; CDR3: CASSFDWQKQFF; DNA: TGTGCCAGCAGCTTCGACTGGCAAAAGCAGTTCTTC
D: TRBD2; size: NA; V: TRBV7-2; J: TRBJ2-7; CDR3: CASSLELAGSYEQYF; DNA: TGTGCCAGCAGCTTAGAACTAGCGGGCTCCTACGAGCAGTACTTC
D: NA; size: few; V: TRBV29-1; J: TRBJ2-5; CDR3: CSVEPLGRRETQYF; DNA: TGCAGCGTTGAACCCCTGGGCAGACGAGAGACCCAGTACTTC
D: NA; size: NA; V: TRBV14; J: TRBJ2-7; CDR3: CASSPMTYEQYF; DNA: TGTGCCAGCAGCCCAATGACCTACGAGCAGTACTTC
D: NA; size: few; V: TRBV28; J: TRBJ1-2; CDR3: CASSLNNLGYTF; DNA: TGTGCCAGCAGTTTGAACAATCTAGGCTACACCTTC
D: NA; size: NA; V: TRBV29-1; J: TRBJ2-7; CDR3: CSVEGPRWGEQYF; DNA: TGCAGCGTTGAAGGCCCCCGGTGGGGCGAGCAGTACTTC
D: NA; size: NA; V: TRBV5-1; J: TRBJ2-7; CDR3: CASSLGVQEQYF; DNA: TGCGCCAGCAGCTTAGGGGTTCAAGAGCAGTACTTC
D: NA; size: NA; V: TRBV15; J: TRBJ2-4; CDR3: CATSRGDKNIQYF; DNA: TGTGCCACCAGCAGAGGGGATAAAAACATTCAGTACTTC
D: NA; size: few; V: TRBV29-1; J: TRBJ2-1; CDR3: CSVEAVWNEQFF; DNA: TGCAGCGTTGAGGCGGTTTGGAATGAGCAGTTCTTC
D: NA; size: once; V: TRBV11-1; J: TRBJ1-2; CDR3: CASSRGTDGYTF; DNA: TGTGCCAGCAGCCGTGGGACGGATGGCTACACCTTC
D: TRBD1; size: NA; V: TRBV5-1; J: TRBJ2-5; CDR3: CASSLGDRGETQYF; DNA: TGCGCCAGCAGCCTAGGGGACAGGGGAGAGACCCAGTACTTC
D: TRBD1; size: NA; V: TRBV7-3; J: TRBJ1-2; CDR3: CASSLGQDYGYTF; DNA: TGTGCCAGCAGCCTCGGACAGGATTATGGCTACACCTTC
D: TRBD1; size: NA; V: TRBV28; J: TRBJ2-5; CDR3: CASSPGQGAETQYF; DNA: TGTGCCAGCAGTCCGGGACAGGGAGCAGAGACCCAGTACTTC
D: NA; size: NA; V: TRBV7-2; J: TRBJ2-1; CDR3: CASSGGAHHEQFF; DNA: TGTGCCAGCAGCGGGGGCGCCCACCATGAGCAGTTCTTC
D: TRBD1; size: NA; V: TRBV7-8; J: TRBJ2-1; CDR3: CASSLRTGESNNEQFF; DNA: TGTGCCAGCAGCCTACGGACAGGGGAATCCAACAATGAGCAGTTCTTC
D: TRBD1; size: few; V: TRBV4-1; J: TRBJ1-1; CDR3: CASSRFLRDRGPLGAFF; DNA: TGCGCCAGCAGCCGATTTTTGCGGGACAGGGGTCCCTTGGGAGCTTTCTTT
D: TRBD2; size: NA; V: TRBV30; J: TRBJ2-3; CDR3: CAWSVLSGRAGGAGTDTQYF; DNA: TGTGCCTGGAGTGTCTTAAGCGGGAGGGCCGGCGGGGCGGGCACAGATACGCAGTATTTT
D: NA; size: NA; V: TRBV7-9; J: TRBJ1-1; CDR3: CASSHRRQEGTEAFF; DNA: TGTGCCAGCAGCCACCGGCGACAAGAGGGCACTGAAGCTTTCTTT
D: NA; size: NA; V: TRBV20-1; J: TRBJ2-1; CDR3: CSASRVSEQFF; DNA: TGCAGTGCTAGTAGGGTTTCGGAGCAGTTCTTC
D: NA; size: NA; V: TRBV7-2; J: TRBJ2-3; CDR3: CASSFGTGTDTQYF; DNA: TGTGCCAGCAGCTTTGGGACCGGCACAGATACGCAGTATTTT
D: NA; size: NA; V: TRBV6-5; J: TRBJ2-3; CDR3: CASSYSARGGTDTQYF; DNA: TGTGCCAGCAGTTACTCGGCGAGAGGGGGCACAGATACGCAGTATTTT
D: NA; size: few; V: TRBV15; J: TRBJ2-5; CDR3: CATSRGRLQETQYF; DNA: TGTGCCACCAGCAGAGGGAGACTTCAAGAGACCCAGTACTTC
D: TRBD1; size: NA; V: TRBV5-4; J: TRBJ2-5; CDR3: CASRPGQWETQYF; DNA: TGTGCCAGCAGGCCGGGACAGTGGGAGACCCAGTACTTC
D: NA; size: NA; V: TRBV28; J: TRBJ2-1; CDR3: CASRPGTYNEQFF; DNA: TGTGCCAGCAGACCCGGGACCTACAATGAGCAGTTCTTC
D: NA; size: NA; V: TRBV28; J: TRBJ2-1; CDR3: CAGGTSYNEQFF; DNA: TGTGCCGGGGGGACTTCTTACAATGAGCAGTTCTTC
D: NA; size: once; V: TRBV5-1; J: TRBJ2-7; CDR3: CASSLGVTGYEQYF; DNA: TGCGCCAGCAGCTTGGGAGTTACAGGCTACGAGCAGTACTTC
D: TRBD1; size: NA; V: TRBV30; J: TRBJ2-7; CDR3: CAWGDRPSYYEQYF; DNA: TGTGCCTGGGGGGACAGGCCGTCCTACTACGAGCAGTACTTC
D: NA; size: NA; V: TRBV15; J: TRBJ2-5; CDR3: CATSRDRVGSSETQYF; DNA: TGTGCCACCAGCAGAGACAGGGTTGGCTCTTCGGAGACCCAGTACTTC